This TCR beta chain comes out of a study of identical twins. Many counts were recorded for this clonotype. From the 5' RACE reads, TCRdb called clonotypes with MiXCR, one entry per CDR3 protein. Of about 220,000 distinct CDR3 sequences in the sample, around 6.8% were seen once. Every donor was a healthy Caucasian. This CDR3 contains 14 residues. Deletions cut 2 bases from V and 1 base from J, with 6 bases between. Germline-derived CDR1 and CDR2 are KGHSH and LQKENI. This same sample was also taken into another study, of yellow fever vaccine responses in identical twins.

The specimen was memory (CD45RO+) T cells sorted from blood. This sequence originates from a woman younger than 35 in good health. This chain links TRBV18 with TRBJ1-5; D gene ambiguous. The CDR3 DNA reads as TGTGCCAGCTCACCAGCTGACAGCAATCAGCCCCAGCATTTT. As protein: CASSPADSNQPQHF. Using reference TRBV18 and TRBJ1-5 for the parts outside the CDR3, the full variable domain is NAGVMQNPRHLVRRRGQEARLRCSPMKGHSHVYWYRQLPEEGLKFMVYLQKENIIDESGMPKERFSAEFPKEGPSILRIQQVVRGDSAAYFCASSPADSNQPQHFGDGTRLSIL.